A selection of T cell receptor beta chains follows, all from one sample in a study of blood T cell repertoires in COVID-19. The assay was immunoSEQ multiplex PCR, and TCRdb's table has in-frame clones only and misses some. The sample holds 55,000 to 80,000 clones; roughly 88% are singletons and the top ten take 1% to 1.5%. Material for sequencing was peripheral blood. The receptors originated from a woman aged 55-69 years with acute or convalescent COVID-19. CDR3s include the opening cysteine and the closing phenylalanine or tryptophan. D genes are given only for firm matches. Some rows have no size entry. The others give once, few or many, or a class for an expanded clone.

DNA: TGTGCCACCAGCAGCTCCCAGGGCTATGGCTACACCTTC; CDR3: CATSSSQGYGYTF; length: 13; V: TRBV15; size: -; J: TRBJ1-2; D: -
DNA: TGTGCCAGCAGTTACTCCGTATTATCGGACAGGGAGTATTCACCCCTCCACTTT; CDR3: CASSYSVLSDREYSPLHF; length: 18; V: TRBV13; size: few; J: TRBJ1-6; D: TRBD1
DNA: TGCGCCAGCAGCTTGGCCTCGACAGGGTCCTATGGCTACACCTTC; CDR3: CASSLASTGSYGYTF; length: 15; V: TRBV5-1; size: -; J: TRBJ1-2; D: TRBD1
DNA: TGTGCCAGCAGCCTAACCGGGACTCAGCCCTACAATGAGCAGTTCTTC; CDR3: CASSLTGTQPYNEQFF; length: 16; V: TRBV7-3; size: -; J: TRBJ2-1; D: -
DNA: TGTGCCAGCAGCTTTGCCGGGACAGGGGGTAATGAGCAGTTCTTC; CDR3: CASSFAGTGGNEQFF; length: 15; V: TRBV7-9; size: -; J: TRBJ2-1; D: TRBD1
DNA: TGCGCCAGCAGCTTGGATCCCGGACAGTACAATGAGCAGTTCTTC; CDR3: CASSLDPGQYNEQFF; length: 15; V: TRBV5-1; size: -; J: TRBJ2-1; D: -
DNA: TGTGCCAGCACCAACAGAAAGACAGGGGGGGCCTACAATGAGCAGTTCTTC; CDR3: CASTNRKTGGAYNEQFF; length: 17; V: TRBV5-4; size: -; J: TRBJ2-1; D: TRBD1
DNA: TGTGCCAGTAGTATTGGACAGGGGCAAGAGACCCAGTACTTC; CDR3: CASSIGQGQETQYF; length: 14; V: TRBV19; size: -; J: TRBJ2-5; D: TRBD1
DNA: TGTGCCAGCAGTGAAGCGGTCAGCGGCTCTGGAAACACCATATATTTT; CDR3: CASSEAVSGSGNTIYF; length: 16; V: TRBV6-1; size: -; J: TRBJ1-3; D: -
DNA: TGTGCCAGTAGTAACCGGGACTTCAATCAGCCCCAGCATTTT; CDR3: CASSNRDFNQPQHF; length: 14; V: TRBV19; size: few; J: TRBJ1-5; D: -
DNA: TGTGCCAGCAGCTTACCAGGGATCTATGGCTACACCTTC; CDR3: CASSLPGIYGYTF; length: 13; V: TRBV5-5; size: -; J: TRBJ1-2; D: -
DNA: TGCAGCGTTGAAGCCTCCGTGGTCCACAGGGCCAATGAGCAGTTCTTC; CDR3: CSVEASVVHRANEQFF; length: 16; V: TRBV29-1; size: -; J: TRBJ2-1; D: -
DNA: TGTGCCAGCAGCGAGCTAGCGGGAGTTTCAGAGACCCAGTACTTC; CDR3: CASSELAGVSETQYF; length: 15; V: TRBV9; size: -; J: TRBJ2-5; D: TRBD2
DNA: TGTGCCAGCAGCTTAGGCCGGACACCCTATGGCTACACCTTC; CDR3: CASSLGRTPYGYTF; length: 14; V: TRBV11-2; size: once; J: TRBJ1-2; D: -
DNA: TGTGCCAGCAATACAGGATTCTCTGGAAACACCATATATTTT; CDR3: CASNTGFSGNTIYF; length: 14; V: TRBV28; size: -; J: TRBJ1-3; D: -
DNA: TGTGCCAGCAGTCAATCGACACAGGGCGAGACCCAGTACTTC; CDR3: CASSQSTQGETQYF; length: 14; V: TRBV2; size: once; J: TRBJ2-5; D: -
DNA: TGTGCCAGCAGTGCCTTTGGTGGGGGGGTTCTTATCATGAACACTGAAGCTTTCTTT; CDR3: CASSAFGGGVLIMNTEAFF; length: 19; V: TRBV6-1; size: -; J: TRBJ1-1; D: -
DNA: TGCGCCAGCAGCCTTTCGCCGGGACAAAACACCGGGGAGCTGTTTTTT; CDR3: CASSLSPGQNTGELFF; length: 16; V: TRBV4-1; size: -; J: TRBJ2-2; D: -
DNA: TGTGCCAGCCGGGACTTTCTCAGGAACACTGAAGCTTTCTTT; CDR3: CASRDFLRNTEAFF; length: 14; V: TRBV7-9; size: once; J: TRBJ1-1; D: -
DNA: TGTGCCAGCCGGACAGGGGGAGGGTATGAAAAACTGTTTTTT; CDR3: CASRTGGGYEKLFF; length: 14; V: TRBV6-5; size: -; J: TRBJ1-4; D: TRBD1
DNA: TGCGCCAGCAGCTTGGCGATACAGGGGTGGAACACCGGGGAGCTGTTTTTT; CDR3: CASSLAIQGWNTGELFF; length: 17; V: TRBV5-1; size: -; J: TRBJ2-2; D: TRBD1
DNA: TGTGCCAGCAGGCGCGCCTCCTACAATGAGCAGTTCTTC; CDR3: CASRRASYNEQFF; length: 13; V: TRBV5-5; size: -; J: TRBJ2-1; D: -
DNA: TGTGCCAGCAGCTCACACGGGGGTGACAATTCACCCCTCCACTTT; CDR3: CASSSHGGDNSPLHF; length: 15; V: TRBV7-2; size: -; J: TRBJ1-6; D: -
DNA: TGTGCCAGCAGTTTGAGGTTTTCAAACTATGGCTACACCTTC; CDR3: CASSLRFSNYGYTF; length: 14; V: TRBV27; size: -; J: TRBJ1-2; D: -
DNA: TGTGCCAGCAGGTCCTTTGAGGGAGCTAATGAAAAACTGTTTTTT; CDR3: CASRSFEGANEKLFF; length: 15; V: TRBV6-5; size: -; J: TRBJ1-4; D: -
DNA: TGTGCCAGCAGCTCTGGCGGGACCCCGGATTCACCCCTCCACTTT; CDR3: CASSSGGTPDSPLHF; length: 15; V: TRBV5-4; size: once; J: TRBJ1-6; D: -
DNA: TGTGCCAGCAGCCAATGGGGGCCCAATCAGCCCCAGCATTTT; CDR3: CASSQWGPNQPQHF; length: 14; V: TRBV5-8; size: -; J: TRBJ1-5; D: -
DNA: TGCGCCAGCAGCCGCGGTCACGGAGAAAAACTGTTTTTT; CDR3: CASSRGHGEKLFF; length: 13; V: TRBV4-3; size: -; J: TRBJ1-4; D: -
DNA: TGCGCCAGCAGCCTGGAGGGGGCCTATGGCTACACCTTC; CDR3: CASSLEGAYGYTF; length: 13; V: TRBV5-1; size: -; J: TRBJ1-2; D: TRBD1
DNA: TGTGCCAGCAGCTTAGCAGCGGGCAACAATGAGCAGTTCTTC; CDR3: CASSLAAGNNEQFF; length: 14; V: TRBV7-9; size: -; J: TRBJ2-1; D: -
DNA: TGTGCCAGCAGTCTATACTCGAGCTATGGCTACACCTTC; CDR3: CASSLYSSYGYTF; length: 13; V: TRBV7-2; size: -; J: TRBJ1-2; D: -
DNA: TGTGCCAGCAGTTACTCGGTACAGTTGTTGGGCTACACCTTC; CDR3: CASSYSVQLLGYTF; length: 14; V: TRBV6-5; size: few; J: TRBJ1-2; D: -
DNA: TGTGCCAGTAGTATAGCGCCAGGGGGCAGCTATGGCTACACCTTC; CDR3: CASSIAPGGSYGYTF; length: 15; V: TRBV19; size: -; J: TRBJ1-2; D: TRBD1
DNA: TGTGCCAGCAGATTGAAGCGGGGGGGCTCAGAGACCCAGTACTTC; CDR3: CASRLKRGGSETQYF; length: 15; V: TRBV7-8; size: -; J: TRBJ2-5; D: TRBD2
DNA: TGTGCCAGCTCACCTTTGGACTTCGGAGGCTACACCTTC; CDR3: CASSPLDFGGYTF; length: 13; V: TRBV18; size: -; J: TRBJ1-2; D: -
DNA: TGTGCCAGCAGCGATTTCTTGAACCGGGGGGGATACAATGAGCAGTTCTTC; CDR3: CASSDFLNRGGYNEQFF; length: 17; V: TRBV9; size: -; J: TRBJ2-1; D: TRBD2
DNA: TGTGCCAGCAGTCCTACAGTGGTCTATGGCTACACCTTC; CDR3: CASSPTVVYGYTF; length: 13; V: TRBV28; size: few; J: TRBJ1-2; D: -
DNA: TGTGCCAGTTCGACAGGGGGAGAGGAGACCCAGTACTTC; CDR3: CASSTGGEETQYF; length: 13; V: TRBV5-6; size: -; J: TRBJ2-5; D: TRBD1
DNA: TGTGCCAGCAGCAGTAACAGGGCAACTAATGAAAAACTGTTTTTT; CDR3: CASSSNRATNEKLFF; length: 15; V: TRBV21-1; size: -; J: TRBJ1-4; D: -
DNA: TGTGCCAGCAGCTTAGGGGGCTACTACTCCTACAATGAGCAGTTCTTC; CDR3: CASSLGGYYSYNEQFF; length: 16; V: TRBV7-2; size: -; J: TRBJ2-1; D: -
DNA: TGTGCCTGGAGACGGACAGGGGCGCGGGACACTGAAGCTTTCTTT; CDR3: CAWRRTGARDTEAFF; length: 15; V: TRBV30; size: once; J: TRBJ1-1; D: TRBD1
DNA: TGTGCCAGCATTCGGGGGTCCGGCAATCAGCCCCAGCATTTT; CDR3: CASIRGSGNQPQHF; length: 14; V: TRBV28; size: -; J: TRBJ1-5; D: -
DNA: TGTGCCAGCAGCCAAGTGTCTAGCGGGATGGACAATGAGCAGTTCTTC; CDR3: CASSQVSSGMDNEQFF; length: 16; V: TRBV4-2; size: -; J: TRBJ2-1; D: TRBD2
DNA: TGTGCCAGTAGTATAGATCTATACAGGGGGAGTTCCTATGGCTACACCTTC; CDR3: CASSIDLYRGSSYGYTF; length: 17; V: TRBV19; size: -; J: TRBJ1-2; D: TRBD1
DNA: TGTGCCAGTCAACAGGGCGGCTCCTATAATTCACCCCTCCACTTT; CDR3: CASQQGGSYNSPLHF; length: 15; V: TRBV28; size: -; J: TRBJ1-6; D: -
DNA: TGTGCCAGCAGCCAAGGGGCCGGGGGCAATCAGCCCCAGCATTTT; CDR3: CASSQGAGGNQPQHF; length: 15; V: TRBV4-2; size: -; J: TRBJ1-5; D: -
DNA: TGTGCCAGCAGGGACAGGGGGGTTATCTATGGCTACACCTTC; CDR3: CASRDRGVIYGYTF; length: 14; V: TRBV6-5; size: -; J: TRBJ1-2; D: TRBD1
DNA: TGTGCCAGCAGTTTCCCCCGGGGGATCGTGAACTATGGCTACACCTTC; CDR3: CASSFPRGIVNYGYTF; length: 16; V: TRBV28; size: -; J: TRBJ1-2; D: -
DNA: TGTGCCAGCAGTTACTCGGCCGACACCGGGGAGCTGTTTTTT; CDR3: CASSYSADTGELFF; length: 14; V: TRBV6-6; size: -; J: TRBJ2-2; D: -
DNA: TGTGCCACCAGCAGAGGAGAGAGAGGGACATTTGAAGCTTTCTTT; CDR3: CATSRGERGTFEAFF; length: 15; V: TRBV15; size: -; J: TRBJ1-1; D: -
DNA: TGTGCCAGCAGATTTGGGGCTTATAAAGCTTTCTTT; CDR3: CASRFGAYKAFF; length: 12; V: TRBV11-2; size: -; J: TRBJ1-1; D: -